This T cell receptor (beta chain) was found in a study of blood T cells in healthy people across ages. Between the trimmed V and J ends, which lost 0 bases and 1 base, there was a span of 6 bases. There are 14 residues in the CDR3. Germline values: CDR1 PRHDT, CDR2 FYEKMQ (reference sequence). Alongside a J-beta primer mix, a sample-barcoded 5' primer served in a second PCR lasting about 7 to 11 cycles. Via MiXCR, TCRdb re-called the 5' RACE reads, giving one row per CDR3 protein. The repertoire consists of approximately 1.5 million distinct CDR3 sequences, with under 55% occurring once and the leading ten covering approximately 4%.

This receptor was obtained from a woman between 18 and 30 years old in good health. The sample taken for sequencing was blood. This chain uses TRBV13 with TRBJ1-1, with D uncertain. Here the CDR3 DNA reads TGTGCCAGCAGCTTAGGCCTGTCGAACACTGAAGCTTTCTTT. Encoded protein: CASSLGLSNTEAFF. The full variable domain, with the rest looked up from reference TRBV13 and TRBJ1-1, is AAGVIQSPRHLIKEKRETATLKCYPIPRHDTVYWYQQGPGQDPQFLISFYEKMQSDKGSIPDRFSAQQFSDYHSELNMSSLELGDSALYFCASSLGLSNTEAFFGQGTRLTVV.